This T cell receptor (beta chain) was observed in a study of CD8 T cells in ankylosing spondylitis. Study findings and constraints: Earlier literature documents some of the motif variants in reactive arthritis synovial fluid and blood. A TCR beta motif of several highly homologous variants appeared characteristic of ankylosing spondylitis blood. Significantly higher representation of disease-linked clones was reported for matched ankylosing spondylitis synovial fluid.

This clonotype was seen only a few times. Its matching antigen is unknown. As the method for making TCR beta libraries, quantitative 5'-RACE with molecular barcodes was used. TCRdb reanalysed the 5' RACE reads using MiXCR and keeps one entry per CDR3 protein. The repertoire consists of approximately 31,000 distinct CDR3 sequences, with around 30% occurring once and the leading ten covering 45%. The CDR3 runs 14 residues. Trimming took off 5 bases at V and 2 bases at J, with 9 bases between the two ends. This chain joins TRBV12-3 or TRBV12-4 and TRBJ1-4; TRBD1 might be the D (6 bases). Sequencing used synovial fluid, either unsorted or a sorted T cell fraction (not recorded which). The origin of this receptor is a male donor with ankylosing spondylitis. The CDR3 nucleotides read TGTGCCAGCAGTCTCACAGGGACTAATGAAAAACTGTTTTTT. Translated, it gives CASSLTGTNEKLFF.